Listed below are T cell receptor beta chains from one sample, sequenced in a study of cytomegalovirus exposure and HLA in healthy donors. The data were produced by immunoSEQ multiplex PCR, yet TCRdb's version contains in-frame clones alone and is incomplete. Altogether 150,000 or so clones are present, approximately 81% being singletons, with the ten largest covering approximately 0.8%. Material: PBMCs. The source of these receptors is a woman aged 18-30 years in good health and CMV-seronegative. Each CDR3 is given without its conserved first and last residue. A D gene is named only where the DNA matches it firmly.

v_call	d_call	j_call	cdr3_aa
TRBV7-6	TRBD2	TRBJ2-2	ASSSNGGSNTGELF
TRBV27	.	TRBJ1-2	ASSPTNYGYT
TRBV28	.	TRBJ2-3	ASSFLAGTDTQY
TRBV4-3	.	TRBJ2-7	ASSQEGYDRSYEQY
TRBV30	TRBD2	TRBJ2-1	AWKMSGSREQF
TRBV9	.	TRBJ1-3	ASSVEPRGGSLGNTIY
TRBV5-4	.	TRBJ1-1	ASSESINTEAF
TRBV6-6	TRBD1	TRBJ2-3	ASSYDRGFTDTQY
TRBV11-3	TRBD2	TRBJ2-1	ASSFWTSGGQGKFNEQF
TRBV7-2	TRBD1	TRBJ2-7	ASSSTGTGEYEQY
TRBV4-1	.	TRBJ2-7	ASSQVGTDEQY
TRBV6-1	.	TRBJ2-1	ASYKTAQTGEQF
TRBV14	TRBD2	TRBJ2-7	ASSQAGGNEQY
TRBV28	.	TRBJ1-5	ASSYNRELQPQH
TRBV7-8	.	TRBJ2-3	ASSLELPSTDTQY
TRBV19	TRBD1	TRBJ2-2	ASTTIGTGAGELF
TRBV15	.	TRBJ2-3	ATSRARGDSTPTDTQY
TRBV2	.	TRBJ1-2	ASKRSRNYGYT